Following are 13 T cell receptor beta chains from one sample sequenced in a study of early T cells in non-severe SARS-CoV-2 infection (dated by TCRdb to the early 2020s). Library creation used 5' RACE. The sample was run on a NextSeq 500. Starting from the raw public reads, TCRdb applied fastp trimming at Q25, assembled clones with MiXCR and retained in-frame beta chains. Entries are consolidated by CDR3 protein sequence, retaining the most common genes and DNA. The sample profile shows about 60,000 distinct CDR3 sequences; around 13% of them were found once. Jointly, the top ten make up 4% to 5% of the sample. Sample: whole blood. These receptors all stem from an adult who was a healthcare worker with PCR-confirmed SARS-CoV-2 infection or an uninfected control (not recorded which).

The chain uses TRBV2 and TRBJ1-1; 9 bases align to TRBD1. CDR1 is SNHLY and CDR2 is FYNNEI in the germline V gene. J lost 5 bases, V lost 7 bases, and 14 bases had no gene match. This CDR3 region has 16 residues. The CDR3 coding sequence is TGTGCCAGCACCGGGCTGGGACAGGGCCTCCTGACTGAAGCTTTCTTT. It specifies CASTGLGQGLLTEAFF.

The chain uses TRBV11-2 and TRBJ2-3; tentative D call: TRBD1 (6 bases). From germline, CDR1 is SGHAT and CDR2 FQNNGV. The CDR3 runs 14 residues. Trimming stripped 5 bases from V and 4 bases from J, with 13 bases between. CDR3: CASSRDTTPDTQYF. Here the CDR3 DNA reads TGTGCCAGCAGCCGGGACACTACCCCAGATACGCAGTATTTT.

There are many counts of this clonotype. The V gene is TRBV3-1, the J gene TRBJ2-5, with TRBD1 matching over 9 bases. J was trimmed by 2 bases and V by 4 bases; bases with no gene match: 8. Germline V CDR1 and CDR2: LGHDT, YNNKEL (reference sequence). The CDR3 contains 16 residues. This CDR3 is CASSPRTTGGQETQYF. CDR3 DNA sequence: TGTGCCAGCAGCCCGCGCACGACAGGGGGACAAGAGACCCAGTACTTC.

This clonotype has just a few counts. The chain is built from TRBV29-1 and TRBJ2-7; 9 nucleotides line up with TRBD2. The V segment lost 6 bases and the J segment 4 bases; nucleotides outside the gene matches: 7. CDR1 and CDR2 (germline): SQVTM, ANQGSEA. CDR3 length: 13 residues. The CDR3 nucleotides read TGCAGCGTCGCTAGCGGGACAATTTACGAGCAGTACTTC. This sequence encodes CSVASGTIYEQYF.

The chain has TRBV6-5 and TRBJ2-3; 9 bases agree with TRBD2. The CDR3 totals 19 residues. Germline V lookup: CDR1 MNHEY, CDR2 SVGAGI. Trimming took 0 bases from V and 2 from J; bases not matched to a gene: 12. The CDR3 sequence is CASSYSGGGAFGVTDTQYF. The CDR3 nucleotides are TGTGCCAGCAGTTACTCAGGCGGGGGGGCCTTTGGGGTCACAGATACGCAGTATTTT.

The sample holds many counts of this clonotype. The CDR3 DNA reads as TGTGCCAGCAGCCAAGATCTCGGCCGGAACACTGAAGCTTTCTTT. It translates to CASSQDLGRNTEAFF. The genes are TRBV14 and TRBJ1-1; D gene unclear. This CDR3 has 15 amino acids. The ends were cut back, 0 bases at V and 1 base at J, with 9 bases in the middle. Germline CDR1 SGHDN, CDR2 FVKESK.

This clonotype was detected only a few times. The chain couples TRBV15 to TRBJ2-1; D gene unclear. CDR3 length: 13 amino acids. Germline V CDR1 and CDR2: LNHNV, YYDKDF (reference sequence). Trimming left V 2 bases short and J 9 bases short, with 11 bases between. CDR3 DNA sequence: TGTGCCACCAGCAGAACCCCCAGTCGTGAGCAGTTCTTC. Its protein is CATSRTPSREQFF.

Many counts were recorded for this clonotype. The CDR3 sequence is CASSYFGGYEQYF. The DNA for the CDR3 is TGTGCCAGCAGTTATTTCGGGGGCTACGAGCAGTACTTC. V is TRBV6-5 and J is TRBJ2-7; perhaps TRBD2 as D (6 bases). In germline, CDR1 is MNHEY, CDR2 SVGAGI. The CDR3 runs 13 residues. V lost 3 bases and J lost 3, with 9 bases in between.

The gene calls are TRBV10-3 and TRBJ1-6; the D gene is possibly TRBD1 (6 bases). The V gene lost 6 bases and the J gene lost 5 bases, with 8 bases spanning the gap. The CDR3 has 13 residues. CDR1 is ENHRY, CDR2 SYGVKD, per germline. The CDR3 DNA follows: TGTGCCATCAGCGGGGGCCATAATTCACCCCTCCACTTT. Protein sequence: CAISGGHNSPLHF.

V usage is TRBV29-1 and J usage is TRBJ1-1, with TRBD1 as a possible D gene (6 bases). CDR3 length: 11 amino acids. Trimming stripped 6 bases from V and 4 bases from J, with 9 bases between. In germline, CDR1 is SQVTM, CDR2 ANQGSEA. This CDR3 is CSVFRGTEAFF. The DNA of the CDR3 is TGCAGCGTATTCAGGGGCACTGAAGCTTTCTTT.

Remarks on this clonotype: A much larger clonotype is one base distant, so this may be a read error. The DNA of the CDR3 is TGTGCCAGCAGCTCAGGGCCGCGGCAGGAGCAGTTCTTC. Translation: CASSSGPRQEQFF. The V call is TRBV11-2, the J call TRBJ2-1; maybe TRBD1 (5 bases). Trimming took 4 bases from V and 10 from J, leaving 14 bases between them. The V gene's germline CDR1 is SGHAT and CDR2 FQNNGV. The CDR3 is made up of 13 amino acids. The entire variable domain, with the rest obtained from reference TRBV11-2 and TRBJ2-1, is as follows: EAGVAQSPRYKIIEKRQSVAFWCNPISGHATLYWYQQILGQGPKLLIQFQNNGVVDDSQLPKDRFSAERLKGVDSTLKIQPAKLEDSAVYLCASSSGPRQEQFFGPGTRLTVL.

The chain combines TRBV5-4 with TRBJ2-7; TRBD2 matches at 7 bases. Germline loops: CDR1 SGHNT, CDR2 YYREEE (reference sequence). V lost 4 bases and J lost 6; bases outside the gene matches: 10. This CDR3 comprises 14 residues. The CDR3 DNA follows: TGTGCCAGCAGCGCACCGGCGGGGAGGGGCGAGCAGTACTTC. It codes for CASSAPAGRGEQYF.

The J gene is TRBJ1-6, the V gene TRBV2, with a possible D match to TRBD1 (6 bases). CDR3 size: 14 residues. Germline CDR1 is SNHLY and CDR2 is FYNNEI. Trimming removed 6 bases at V and 7 bases at J, with 13 bases between. The CDR3 sequence is CASRLKGQNSPLHF. CDR3 nucleotide sequence: TGTGCCAGCAGGCTTAAGGGACAAAATTCACCCCTCCACTTT.